These T cell receptor beta chains were read from a single sample in a study of patients and donors after allogeneic stem cell transplantation. Via MiXCR, TCRdb re-called the RT-PCR reads, giving one row per CDR3 protein. The repertoire holds about 28,000 distinct CDR3 sequences, approximately 6.3% seen once, with nearly 35% in the top ten. The sample was blood, either unsorted or a sorted T cell fraction (not recorded which). The receptors were sampled from a human donor who was either an allogeneic HSCT recipient or a stem cell or donor lymphocyte infusion donor (not recorded which). It is not recorded whose cells these are; they may come from a transplant donor. The CDR3 runs from the conserved cysteine through the conserved F or W. Fields, in order: J gene, D gene, V gene, clone size, CDR3 DNA, CDR3 protein. A D gene is named only where the DNA matches it firmly. Not all rows give a size; the values are once, few, many and, for expanded clones, a class.

J: TRBJ2-2; D: .; V: TRBV20-1; size: many; DNA: TGCAGTGCTCGGCAGGGGGGGAATACCGGGGAGCTGTTTTTT; CDR3: CSARQGGNTGELFF
J: TRBJ2-2; D: TRBD2; V: TRBV6-1; size: few; DNA: TGTGCCAGCAGTGCTCCCGGGACTAGCGGTATTTCGAACACCGGGGAGCTGTTTTTT; CDR3: CASSAPGTSGISNTGELFF
J: TRBJ2-3; D: .; V: TRBV6-6; size: .; DNA: TGTGCCAGACACATCGAGTCGGGGAGTACGCAGTATTTT; CDR3: CARHIESGSTQYF
J: TRBJ2-6; D: .; V: TRBV27; size: .; DNA: TGTGCCAGCAGTTTCCCTAACTCTGGGGCCAACGTCCTGACTTTC; CDR3: CASSFPNSGANVLTF
J: TRBJ2-7; D: TRBD2; V: TRBV5-4; size: few; DNA: TGTGCCAGCAGCTTTTGGCGGGAGGTGCCCTACGAGCAGTACTTC; CDR3: CASSFWREVPYEQYF
J: TRBJ2-1; D: .; V: TRBV9; size: .; DNA: TGTGCCAGCAGCCGCATGACAGATTACAATGAGCAGTTCTTC; CDR3: CASSRMTDYNEQFF
J: TRBJ1-1; D: .; V: TRBV6-5; size: .; DNA: TGTGCCAGCAGTTGCGGGGGACTGAACACTGAAGCTTTCTTT; CDR3: CASSCGGLNTEAFF
J: TRBJ2-5; D: .; V: TRBV4-3; size: many; DNA: TGCGCCAGCAGCCAAGGGGTTATAGGGGCCGAGACCCAGTACTTC; CDR3: CASSQGVIGAETQYF
J: TRBJ2-5; D: .; V: TRBV5-1; size: many; DNA: TGCGCCAGCAGCTTGGGGCGGGACAGAGAGACCCAGTACTTC; CDR3: CASSLGRDRETQYF
J: TRBJ2-2; D: .; V: TRBV5-6; size: .; DNA: TGTGCCAGCAGCTTGGCATGGGCCGGGGAGCTGTTTTTT; CDR3: CASSLAWAGELFF
J: TRBJ1-2; D: .; V: TRBV27; size: many; DNA: TGTGCCAGCAAATTCGGGGGCTCCTATGGCTACACCTTC; CDR3: CASKFGGSYGYTF
J: TRBJ2-5; D: TRBD2; V: TRBV3-1; size: many; DNA: TGTGCCAGCAGCCAAGTTGGTCTAGCGGGGGTTGCCCAGTACTTC; CDR3: CASSQVGLAGVAQYF
J: TRBJ1-2; D: TRBD1; V: TRBV6-5; size: many; DNA: TGTGCCAGCAGCCCCGGGACAGGGGTGAGTTATGGCTACACCTTC; CDR3: CASSPGTGVSYGYTF
J: TRBJ2-1; D: TRBD2; V: TRBV12-3/TRBV12-4; size: many; DNA: TGTGCCAGCAGCCAGGGACTAATATCCCTACAGTTCTTC; CDR3: CASSQGLISLQFF
J: TRBJ2-1; D: TRBD2; V: TRBV5-1; size: many; DNA: TGCGCCAGCAGCTTGGGCCCGCTAGCGGGTGAGCAGTTCTTC; CDR3: CASSLGPLAGEQFF
J: TRBJ1-5; D: TRBD1; V: TRBV7-9; size: few; DNA: TGTGCCAGCAGCAGACGTACAGGGGAATCTTCTCAGCCCCAGCATTTT; CDR3: CASSRRTGESSQPQHF
J: TRBJ1-4; D: .; V: TRBV6-6; size: many; DNA: TGTGCCAGCAGTTACACGCCCGCGGGGGGTGAAAAACTGTTTTTT; CDR3: CASSYTPAGGEKLFF
J: TRBJ1-5; D: .; V: TRBV20-1; size: many; DNA: TGCAGTGCTAGAGATGGCAATCAGCCCCAGCATTTT; CDR3: CSARDGNQPQHF
J: TRBJ2-1; D: TRBD2; V: TRBV3-1; size: few; DNA: TGTGCCAGCAGCCCAAGGACTAGCGGACCCTACAATGAGCAGTTCTTC; CDR3: CASSPRTSGPYNEQFF
J: TRBJ2-1; D: TRBD2; V: TRBV30; size: many; DNA: TGTGCCTGGAGGACGATAGCGGGAGGGCCCCACAATGAGCAGTTCTTC; CDR3: CAWRTIAGGPHNEQFF
J: TRBJ2-3; D: TRBD2; V: TRBV19; size: .; DNA: TGTGCCAGTTCCAGGACTAGCGCCACAGATACGCAGTATTTT; CDR3: CASSRTSATDTQYF
J: TRBJ2-5; D: .; V: TRBV7-9; size: many; DNA: TGTGCCAGCAGCACCCAATCCGGGCAAGAGACCCAGTACTTC; CDR3: CASSTQSGQETQYF